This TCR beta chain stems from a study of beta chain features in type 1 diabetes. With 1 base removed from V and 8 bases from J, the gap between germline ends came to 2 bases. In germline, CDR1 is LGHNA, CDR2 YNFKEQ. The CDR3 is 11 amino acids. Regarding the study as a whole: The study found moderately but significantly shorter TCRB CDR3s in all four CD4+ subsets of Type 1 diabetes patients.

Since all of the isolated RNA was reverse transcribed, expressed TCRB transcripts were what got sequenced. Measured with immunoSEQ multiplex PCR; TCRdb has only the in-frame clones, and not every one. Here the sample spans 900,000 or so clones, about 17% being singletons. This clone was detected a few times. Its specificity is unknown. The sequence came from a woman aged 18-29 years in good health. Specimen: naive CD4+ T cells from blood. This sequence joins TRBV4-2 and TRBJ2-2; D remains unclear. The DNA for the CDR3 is TGTGCCAGCAGCCAAGCAGGGGAGCTGTTTTTT. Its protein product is CASSQAGELFF.